The clone carrying this T cell receptor (beta chain) was counted a single time. Antigen unknown. CDR1 and CDR2 from the germline V gene are LNHDA and SQIVND (reference sequence). The CDR3 is 12 amino acids. Deletions cut 6 bases from V and 8 bases from J, with 13 bases between. Profiled with immunoSEQ multiplex PCR; TCRdb holds only in-frame clones, not every one. The sample has fewer than 20,000 clones, about nine tenths seen once. The data were taken from a study of T cells in localized non-small cell lung cancer. General study points: Those with higher blood T cell density had longer overall survival. T cell clonality was highest in uninvolved adjacent lung, above tumor. Among the top 100 tumor clones, a median about 52 appeared in adjacent lung.

The gene calls are TRBV19 and TRBJ1-1, with a tentative D call TRBD1 (6 bases). This TCR came from a man aged 35 to 69 with stage I lung adenocarcinoma. The source was peripheral blood, collected before any cancer treatment. CDR3 bases: TGTGCCAGTAGACCGGGGGCCTGGGAAGCTTTCTTT. It encodes CASRPGAWEAFF.